Included here is one TCR beta chain sequence, with context. A read error may produce the germline difference seen at one junction end. This sample was included in a study of T-cell reconstitution after alpha-beta-depleted transplantation in children. The CDR3 loop spans 15 amino acids. Germline V gene sequence: CDR1 SGHRS, CDR2 YFSETQ. Construction of the TCRbeta library involved unique molecular identifiers. TCRdb used MiXCR to reprocess the PCR reads, holding one entry per CDR3 protein. The sample carries more than 60,000 distinct CDR3 sequences, about 6.7% recorded once. The sequence was obtained from a human donor who donated a stem cell graft to a child with acute lymphoblastic leukemia. This rearrangement joins TRBV5-1 to TRBJ2-2; 9 nucleotides agree with TRBD1. Sequenced here: PBMCs from the stem cell graft donor, sampled from the stem cell graft. The CDR3 nucleotides are TGCGCCAGCAGTTTGGACAGGGGCAGTTCCGGGGAGCTGTTTTTT. Protein sequence: CASSLDRGSSGELFF.